This paragraph covers one T cell receptor beta chain sequence. As yet, its antigen is unknown. Selected positively for CCR7 and CD45RO-negative, naive CD8 cells excluded terminally differentiated effector memory CD45RA+ cells. The data originate from a study of shared clonotypes between healthy human individuals. Overall study: The plates for each donor numbered three CD4 naive, three CD4 memory, two CD8 naive and one CD8 memory. Study-level findings and limits: It was observed that roughly 5% of naive CD4 clonotypes were shared across a few donors.

Here immunoSEQ multiplex PCR was the method, and the copy in TCRdb shows in-frame clones only, minus some. The sample contains about 2.2 million clones, just over 90% of which appear only once. The clonotype originates from a young man in good health. Some clones in this sample may be carry-over from other donors' samples. Input material: naive CD8+ T cells from PBMCs.

The CDR3 reads CASSDFVTQYF. In DNA, the CDR3 is TGTGCCAGCAGTGACTTCGTTACGCAGTATTTT. The V and J genes are TRBV6-4 and TRBJ2-3; D is uncertain. The V and J ends lost 1 base and 8 bases respectively, with 4 bases between them. The CDR3 covers 11 residues. CDR1 is MRHNA, CDR2 SNTAGT, per germline.